One sample yielded the 31 T cell receptor beta chains listed below, sequenced in a study of T-cell memory formation after mild COVID-19. TCRdb itself ran the 5' RACE reads through MiXCR, one entry per CDR3 protein. The table shows fewer than 95,000 distinct CDR3 sequences, with around 16% occurring only once. The specimen was PBMCs or a T cell subset sorted from them (not recorded which). These receptors were obtained from a man aged 18 to 30 who had mild COVID-19 (a few samples of this study predate the infection). Cell type and time point are not known.

This chain links TRBV10-3 with TRBJ2-2, with a weak D call TRBD1 (7 bases). This CDR3 comprises 13 residues. Germline-derived CDR1 and CDR2 are ENHRY and SYGVKD. V dropped 6 bases and J dropped 6 bases, with 11 bases sitting between them. The CDR3 spells CAISRRGAGELFF. As DNA, the CDR3 is TGTGCCATCAGCCGCAGGGGGGCCGGGGAGCTGTTTTTT.

This clonotype was seen a few times. The genes are TRBV12-3 or TRBV12-4 and TRBJ2-2; D may be TRBD2 (5 bases). This CDR3 spans 15 amino acids. Trimming shortened V by 6 bases and J by 5 bases, and 16 bases separated the two germline ends. In DNA form, the CDR3 reads TGTGCCAGCAGGAAACTAGTGGGGTTGACCGGGGAGCTGTTTTTT. This sequence encodes CASRKLVGLTGELFF.

CDR3 region: CASGRDRLVRETQYF. As DNA, the CDR3 is TGTGCCAGCGGGAGGGACAGGCTCGTTCGGGAGACCCAGTACTTC. This sequence joins TRBV6-1 and TRBJ2-5; possibly TRBD1 for D (8 bases). The germline CDR1 and CDR2 sequences are MNHNS and SASEGT. CDR3 length equals 15 residues. The V end was cut by 8 bases, the J end by 5 bases, with 21 bases between.

The rearrangement joins TRBV10-2 to TRBJ1-2; D remains ambiguous. Germline V gene lookup returns CDR1 WSHSY and CDR2 SAAADI. This CDR3 contains 16 residues. V lost 3 bases and J lost 2, with 16 bases in between. CDR3 in DNA: TGCGCCAGCAGTGACCTGAATTCCCCAGTGAACTATGGCTACACCTTC. It encodes CASSDLNSPVNYGYTF.

This clonotype was counted between two and nine times. The chain links TRBV14 to TRBJ1-1; 10 positions match TRBD1. Trimming took 4 bases from V and 4 from J; bases not matched to a gene: 6. In germline, CDR1 is SGHDN, CDR2 FVKESK. The CDR3 is made up of 15 amino acids. CDR3 protein: CASSPRQGASTEAFF. In DNA, the CDR3 is TGTGCCAGCAGCCCCCGACAGGGGGCTAGCACTGAAGCTTTCTTT.

The chain carries TRBV7-9 and TRBJ1-5; no clear D gene. CDR1 is SEHNR and CDR2 is FQNEAQ in the germline V gene (reference sequence). Trimming took off 5 bases at V and 0 bases at J, with 8 bases between the two ends. The CDR3 loop spans 14 amino acids. This chain's CDR3 is CASSADYSNQPQHF. CDR3 coding DNA: TGTGCCAGCAGCGCGGATTATAGCAATCAGCCCCAGCATTTT.

This clonotype was seen a few times. This chain connects TRBV9 to TRBJ2-5; D possibly uses TRBD1 or TRBD2 (6 bases each). This CDR3 has 15 residues. Trimming left V 0 bases short and J 5 bases short, with 14 bases between. Germline assignment: CDR1 SGDLS and CDR2 YYNGEE. The CDR3 sequence: CASSVAEGGWETQYF. Here the CDR3 DNA reads TGTGCCAGCAGCGTAGCTGAGGGGGGCTGGGAGACCCAGTACTTC.

This clonotype was found a few times. The chain is built from TRBV7-2 and TRBJ1-2; possible D gene TRBD1, 6 bases. Germline values: CDR1 SGHTA, CDR2 FQGNSA. CDR3 length: 20 amino acids. V shed 4 bases and J shed 2 bases, with 29 bases lying between them. The CDR3 region is CASSSPHTMTGPLRNYGYTF. The CDR3, as DNA: TGTGCCAGCAGCTCTCCCCATACTATGACAGGCCCCCTTAGAAACTATGGCTACACCTTC.

V is TRBV29-1 and J is TRBJ1-1; D remains unclear. Trimming stripped 6 bases from V and 0 bases from J, with 11 bases between. The germline gives CDR1 SQVTM, CDR2 ANQGSEA. The CDR3 spans 13 residues. CDR3 residues: CSVAGSLNTEAFF. The CDR3 nucleotides are TGCAGCGTCGCCGGGAGCCTGAACACTGAAGCTTTCTTT.

The chain recombines TRBV7-9 with TRBJ2-3; tentative D call: TRBD2 (7 bases). The CDR3 contains 17 residues. Trimming removed 1 base at V and 3 bases at J, with 17 bases between. Germline values: CDR1 SEHNR, CDR2 FQNEAQ (reference sequence). The CDR3 sequence is CASSLGFSGGETDTQYF. The CDR3 DNA is TGTGCCAGCAGCTTAGGATTTTCGGGGGGCGAGACAGATACGCAGTATTTT.

This clonotype was counted many times. The chain has TRBV4-3 and TRBJ2-7; 12 bases fit TRBD1. Germline CDR1 and CDR2: LGHNA and YSLEER. Trimming at V came to 2 bases and at J to 6 bases, leaving 17 bases not matched to a gene. CDR3 size: 19 residues. The CDR3 coding sequence is TGCGCCAGCAGCCAACTAGGGACAGGGGGCCTTCCGTACGAGAGCGAGCAGTACTTC. Amino acid sequence: CASSQLGTGGLPYESEQYF.

The rearrangement joins TRBV7-9 to TRBJ1-1, with TRBD1 identical over 10 bases. This CDR3 is built from 16 residues. V lost 4 bases, J lost 4 bases, and 9 bases stayed unmatched. CDR1 is SEHNR, CDR2 FQNEAQ, per germline (reference sequence). CDR3 loop: CASSSHRTGGVTEAFF. The CDR3 region has the DNA TGTGCCAGCAGCTCGCATCGGACAGGGGGGGTCACTGAAGCTTTCTTT.

The chain uses TRBV4-2 and TRBJ2-1; 11 bases are shared with TRBD2. The junction had 5 bases not matched to a gene; V was cut back by 2 bases and J by 8 bases. The CDR3 has 15 amino acids. CDR1 and CDR2 from the germline V gene are LGHNA and YNFKEQ. The CDR3 DNA sequence: TGTGCCAGCAGCCAAAATAGCGGGGGGGCCTATGAGCAGTTCTTC. As protein: CASSQNSGGAYEQFF.

V gene TRBV4-1 combines with J gene TRBJ1-1; possibly TRBD1 for D (5 bases). The V gene's germline CDR1 is MGHRA and CDR2 YSYEKL. The CDR3 has 15 residues. Trimming pared 3 bases from V and 3 bases from J, leaving 14 bases between. DNA for the CDR3: TGCGCCAGCAGCCATCCCCCGGGGCGGGACACTGAAGCTTTCTTT. Residues: CASSHPPGRDTEAFF.

This chain joins TRBV7-6 and TRBJ2-1; 8 bases are shared with TRBD1. After removal of 2 bases from V and 10 bases from J, the junction contained 10 bases not matched to a gene. The CDR3 spans 15 residues. Germline V gene sequence: CDR1 SGHVS, CDR2 FNYEAQ. The DNA for the CDR3 is TGTGCCAGCAGCTTAACAGGGGGAGGAATAATAGAGCAGTTCTTC. The encoded protein is CASSLTGGGIIEQFF.

In its sample, this clonotype was seen a few times. The chain carries TRBV6-5 and TRBJ2-2, with TRBD1 matching 8 bases. Germline V lookup: CDR1 MNHEY, CDR2 SVGAGI. With 0 bases clipped from V and 5 bases from J, the junction kept 11 bases outside the gene matches. The CDR3 loop spans 18 amino acids. The CDR3 region has the DNA TGTGCCAGCAGTTACTCGTTCGGACAGGGATTGTGGACCGGGGAGCTGTTTTTT. It specifies CASSYSFGQGLWTGELFF.

The chain links TRBV5-1 to TRBJ2-1; the D gene could be TRBD1 or TRBD2 (7 bases each). The CDR3 is 13 amino acids. From germline, CDR1 is SGHRS and CDR2 YFSETQ. V lost 5 bases and J lost 10, with 16 bases in between. CDR3 nucleotide sequence: TGCGCCAGCAGAGCGGGACAGAGATGGGAGCAGTTCTTC. Translating it yields CASRAGQRWEQFF.

This clonotype was detected only a few times. The chain recombines TRBV29-1 with TRBJ1-1, with D unresolved. In germline, CDR1 is SQVTM, CDR2 ANQGSEA. The CDR3 extends over 11 amino acids. V lost 5 bases and J lost 4, with 8 bases in between. This CDR3 reads CSVRASTEAFF. The CDR3 DNA is TGCAGCGTTCGGGCGTCCACTGAAGCTTTCTTT.

This rearrangement joins TRBV6-1 to TRBJ1-1; possibly TRBD1 for D (5 bases). In germline, CDR1 is MNHNS, CDR2 SASEGT. V lost 4 bases and J lost 2, with 17 bases in between. There are 16 residues in the CDR3. The CDR3 region is CASSVRGGDFNTEAFF. For the CDR3, the DNA is TGTGCCAGCAGTGTACGTGGCGGGGACTTTAACACTGAAGCTTTCTTT.

The rearrangement links TRBV6-6 to TRBJ1-4; D unclear. CDR3 length equals 13 residues. From germline, CDR1 is MNHNY and CDR2 SVGAGI (reference sequence). V dropped 4 bases and J dropped 8 bases, with 11 bases sitting between them. The CDR3, as DNA: TGTGCCAGCAGTTTGGGGTTACGGGAAAAACTGTTTTTT. Its protein is CASSLGLREKLFF.

There are a few counts of this clonotype. The CDR3 DNA reads TGTGCCAGCAGCAGAGGGGTTAACGAGCAGTACTTC. It codes for CASSRGVNEQYF. The rearrangement joins TRBV5-4 to TRBJ2-7; D is perhaps TRBD1 or TRBD2 (5 bases each). The CDR3 has 12 residues. With 4 bases removed from V and 5 bases from J, the gap between germline ends came to 10 bases. Germline CDR1 reads SGHNT; CDR2 reads YYREEE (reference sequence).

This clonotype has just a few counts. The chain links TRBV12-3 or TRBV12-4 to TRBJ2-7; 7 nucleotides align to TRBD1. This CDR3 spans 14 amino acids. V lost 6 bases to trimming and J lost 5 bases; unmatched junction nucleotides: 10. CDR3 in amino acids: CASSPRTGWDEQYF. As DNA, the CDR3 is TGTGCCAGCAGCCCTCGGACAGGCTGGGACGAGCAGTACTTC.

The chain combines TRBV5-4 with TRBJ2-2; possibly TRBD1 for D (6 bases). V was clipped by 0 bases and J by 6 bases, with 15 bases between them. CDR1 is SGHNT, CDR2 YYREEE, per germline (reference sequence). CDR3 length equals 16 residues. The CDR3 nucleotides are TGTGCCAGCAGCTTGGCGTACGGCAGGGGCGCCGGGGAGCTGTTTTTT. This gives the protein CASSLAYGRGAGELFF.

By its share, this clonotype is medium-sized. The V and J genes are TRBV5-6 and TRBJ2-3; 7 bases are a match to TRBD2. Germline V gene lookup returns CDR1 SGHDT and CDR2 YYEEEE. V dropped 1 base and J dropped 2; count of bases not matched to a gene: 7. CDR3 length equals 16 residues. The CDR3, as DNA: TGTGCCAGCAGCTTGTATAAGCGGGGACTCACAGATACGCAGTATTTT. Residues: CASSLYKRGLTDTQYF. Supplemented by reference TRBV5-6 and TRBJ2-3, the full variable domain reads DAGVTQSPTHLIKTRGQQVTLRCSPKSGHDTVSWYQQALGQGPQFIFQYYEEEERQRGNFPDRFSGHQFPNYSSELNVNALLLGDSALYLCASSLYKRGLTDTQYFGPGTRLTVL.

This clonotype was detected a few times. The chain has TRBV6-6 and TRBJ2-5; either TRBD1 or TRBD2 may fit D (6 bases each). V was clipped by 4 bases and J by 10 bases, with 16 bases between them. Per germline, CDR1 MNHNY and CDR2 SVGAGI (reference sequence). The CDR3 sequence is 13 residues long. The CDR3 DNA follows: TGTGCCAGCAGTTTGGACGGGGGCAGAGTCCAGTACTTC. Its protein product is CASSLDGGRVQYF.

V is TRBV7-2 and J is TRBJ2-5; the D is unclear. Germline V lookup: CDR1 SGHTA, CDR2 FQGNSA. Trimming shortened V by 1 base and J by 5 bases, and 11 bases separated the two germline ends. The CDR3 loop spans 14 amino acids. CDR3 nucleotide sequence: TGTGCCAGCAGCTTAGTCCAAAGAGGCGAGACCCAGTACTTC. This translates into CASSLVQRGETQYF.

This clonotype was detected a few times. The chain joins TRBV7-3 to TRBJ2-1; TRBD2 matches 10 bases. V lost 4 bases, J lost 7 bases, and 4 bases stayed unmatched. CDR3 length: 14 residues. In germline, CDR1 is SGHTA, CDR2 FQGTGA. CDR3 loop: CASSSERGGNEQFF. The CDR3 DNA reads TGTGCCAGCAGCTCGGAGCGGGGGGGAAATGAGCAGTTCTTC.

This clonotype turned up a few times. The rearrangement uses TRBV5-1 and TRBJ2-5; maybe TRBD2 (6 bases). The CDR3 contains 15 residues. Germline assignment: CDR1 SGHRS and CDR2 YFSETQ. Trimming removed 1 base from V and 3 bases from J, with 13 bases in between. DNA for the CDR3: TGCGCCAGCAGCTTGAAGGGTTGGGGGGAAGAGACCCAGTACTTC. It is translated as CASSLKGWGEETQYF. Based on the CDR3 plus reference TRBV5-1 and TRBJ2-5, the full variable domain is KAGVTQTPRYLIKTRGQQVTLSCSPISGHRSVSWYQQTPGQGLQFLFEYFSETQRNKGNFPGRFSGRQFSNSRSEMNVSTLELGDSALYLCASSLKGWGEETQYFGPGTRLLVL.

The V and J genes are TRBV7-8 and TRBJ2-1; either TRBD1 or TRBD2 may supply D (5 bases each). The CDR3 runs to 13 residues. V gave up 5 bases and J gave up 10 bases, with 15 bases separating them. The germline gives CDR1 SGHVS, CDR2 FQNEAQ. The CDR3 spells CASSPSSWGEQFF. The CDR3 region has the DNA TGTGCCAGCAGCCCTTCGAGCTGGGGGGAGCAGTTCTTC.

J is TRBJ1-2 and V is TRBV15, with D perhaps matching TRBD1 (5 bases). The CDR3 extends over 15 amino acids. Germline V lookup: CDR1 LNHNV, CDR2 YYDKDF (reference sequence). V was clipped by 5 bases and J by 8 bases, with 21 bases between them. The CDR3 loop reads CATSLYLGQGDGYTF. CDR3 coding DNA: TGTGCCACCAGCCTATACCTCGGGCAGGGCGACGGCTACACCTTC.

V is TRBV18 and J is TRBJ2-5, with 7 bases lining up with TRBD1. Losses at the gene ends were 3 bases for V and 4 bases for J; bases not matched to a gene: 14. The CDR3 runs 17 residues. Germline V CDR1 and CDR2: KGHSH, LQKENI. DNA for the CDR3: TGTGCCAGCTCACCCCCTTCGGGGACAGCCGGGACAGAGACCCAGTACTTC. Translated, it gives CASSPPSGTAGTETQYF.